This passage covers 31 T cell receptor beta chains from one sample sequenced in a study of OX40 agonist ivuxolimab in advanced cancers. The repertoire was sequenced with immunoSEQ multiplex PCR; TCRdb's copy has only in-frame clones and lacks some. The table includes about 20,000 clones, 83% detected once. The sample was CD4+ or CD8+ T cells sorted from blood, taken in a trial of the OX40 agonist ivuxolimab. The receptors derive from an adult with an advanced solid tumor such as melanoma, head and neck, liver or kidney cancer.

This clone has a single count. The chain is built from TRBV11-1 and TRBJ1-1; no definite D call. The V end was cut by 5 bases, the J end by 3 bases, with 10 bases between. Germline CDR1 is SGHAT and CDR2 is FQDESV (reference sequence). The CDR3 consists of 13 residues. The CDR3 region has the DNA TGTGCCAGCAGCCAAACGGCGGACACTGAAGCTTTCTTT. Protein product: CASSQTADTEAFF. The complete variable domain, with remaining parts taken from reference TRBV11-1 and TRBJ1-1, reads EAEVAQSPRYKITEKSQAVAFWCDPISGHATLYWYRQILGQGPELLVQFQDESVVDDSQLPKDRFSAERLKGVDSTLKIQPAELGDSAMYLCASSQTADTEAFFGQGTRLTVV.

In its sample, this clone was seen once. The chain uses TRBV11-2 and TRBJ2-5; the D is unclear. V gave up 3 bases and J gave up 5 bases, with 19 bases separating them. Germline CDR1 SGHAT, CDR2 FQNNGV. The CDR3 loop spans 16 amino acids. CDR3 residues: CASSFGPHTNLETQYF. Written as DNA, the CDR3 is TGTGCCAGCAGCTTTGGGCCCCATACTAATCTGGAGACCCAGTACTTC. The full variable domain, with the rest looked up from reference TRBV11-2 and TRBJ2-5, is EAGVAQSPRYKIIEKRQSVAFWCNPISGHATLYWYQQILGQGPKLLIQFQNNGVVDDSQLPKDRFSAERLKGVDSTLKIQPAKLEDSAVYLCASSFGPHTNLETQYFGPGTRLLVL.

This chain links TRBV6-6 with TRBJ2-7, with D possibly being TRBD1 or TRBD2 (7 bases each). CDR1 MNHNY and CDR2 SVGAGI come from the germline V gene (reference sequence). Trimming took 11 bases from V and 4 from J, leaving 18 bases between them. This CDR3 comprises 13 residues. CDR3 DNA: TGTGCCCCAGGGGGGGGTTGGCTTTACGAGCAGTACTTC. This sequence encodes CAPGGGWLYEQYF.

The V and J genes are TRBV6-1 and TRBJ2-7; 8 bases map to TRBD1. CDR1 MNHNS and CDR2 SASEGT come from the germline V gene. This CDR3 contains 13 residues. The ends lost 9 bases at V and 0 bases at J; junction bases unmatched: 4. The CDR3 nucleotides read TGTGCCAGTAGACAGGGGCCCTCCTACGAGCAGTACTTC. Its translation is CASRQGPSYEQYF.

This chain joins TRBV29-1 and TRBJ1-2; D gene uncertain. Trimming shortened V by 5 bases and J by 5 bases, and 21 bases separated the two germline ends. Germline CDR1 reads SQVTM; CDR2 reads ANQGSEA. The CDR3 extends over 15 amino acids. For the CDR3, the DNA is TGCAGCGTTCCCCAGTATGGCGTCGGACGGTATGGCTACACCTTC. Translating gives CSVPQYGVGRYGYTF.

This chain links TRBV27 with TRBJ2-7; the D gene is possibly TRBD1 (6 bases). The CDR3 extends over 15 amino acids. The germline CDR1 and CDR2 sequences are MNHEY and SMNVEV (reference sequence). V lost 6 bases and J 1 base, leaving 16 bases between the germline ends. The CDR3 is CASSSIPDSSYEQYF. The CDR3 bases are TGTGCCAGCAGCTCAATCCCGGACAGTTCCTACGAGCAGTACTTC.

This chain uses TRBV6-5 with TRBJ1-2, with no clear D. Germline lookup yields CDR1 MNHEY and CDR2 SVGAGI. The CDR3 has 11 amino acids. Trimming pared 7 bases from V and 6 bases from J, leaving 9 bases between. The CDR3 region is CASMARDGYTF. CDR3 DNA: TGTGCCAGCATGGCTAGAGATGGCTACACCTTC.

A single count supports this clone. Germline is not matched at one junction end, which may reflect a read error. Other nucleotide sequences in the sample specify the same CDR3. V gene TRBV20-1 combines with J gene TRBJ2-7, with D uncertain. This CDR3 contains 10 residues. Germline CDR1 reads DFQATT; CDR2 reads SNEGSKA (reference sequence). CDR3 DNA sequence: TGCAGTGCCAGAGTTGGCGAGCAGTACTTC. This gives the protein CSARVGEQYF.

J is TRBJ2-7 and V is TRBV29-1, with 7 bases identical to TRBD1. The CDR3 consists of 17 residues. From germline, CDR1 is SQVTM and CDR2 ANQGSEA. J lost 3 bases, V lost 3 bases, and 17 bases had no gene match. The CDR3 is CSVEAPTGVGAIYEQYF. As DNA, the CDR3 is TGCAGCGTTGAGGCCCCTACAGGGGTTGGGGCAATCTACGAGCAGTACTTC.

The rearrangement links TRBV7-2 to TRBJ2-3, with D perhaps given as TRBD1 or TRBD2 (5 bases each). V was trimmed by 6 bases and J by 3 bases, leaving 16 bases between them. The CDR3 extends over 15 amino acids. In germline, CDR1 is SGHTA, CDR2 FQGNSA. The CDR3 is CASRSTLGETDTQYF. The CDR3 DNA follows: TGTGCCAGCAGAAGTACACTGGGGGAGACAGATACGCAGTATTTT.

The V gene is TRBV12-5, the J gene TRBJ1-1; 7 bases match TRBD1. CDR1 is LGHNT, CDR2 FRNRAP, per germline. V shed 8 bases, J shed 1 base, and the junction held 7 bases outside the gene matches. This CDR3 has 14 residues. As DNA, the CDR3 is TGTGCTAGTCGCGTCTCAGGGGGGAACACTGAAGCTTTCTTT. Amino acid sequence: CASRVSGGNTEAFF.

This clone was picked up one time. The J gene is TRBJ1-2, the V gene TRBV29-1; D remains ambiguous. CDR1 and CDR2 from the germline V gene are SQVTM and ANQGSEA. Trimming shortened V by 0 bases and J by 8 bases, and 10 bases separated the two germline ends. This CDR3 region has 12 residues. The CDR3 reads CSVEDPPRGYTF. CDR3 DNA sequence: TGCAGCGTTGAAGATCCCCCCAGAGGCTACACCTTC.

This rearrangement joins TRBV30 to TRBJ2-1, with TRBD1 matching 8 bases. Germline loops: CDR1 GTSNPN, CDR2 SVGIG (reference sequence). V lost 5 bases, J lost 3 bases, and 6 bases stayed unmatched. CDR3 length equals 14 residues. The CDR3 sequence: CAWETGGGYNEQFF. CDR3 sequence (DNA): TGTGCCTGGGAAACAGGGGGTGGCTACAATGAGCAGTTCTTC.

Note on this clone: Mismatch with germline at one junction end may stem from a read error. This specimen includes other DNA sequences encoding the same CDR3. The chain joins TRBV30 to TRBJ2-2, with TRBD1 as a possible D gene (6 bases). CDR1 is GTSNPN and CDR2 is SVGIG in the germline V gene (reference sequence). There are 16 residues in the CDR3. The DNA for the CDR3 is TGTGCCTGGAGCTTAAGGACAGATTCTTTCACCGGAGAGCTGTTTTTT. Translating gives CAWSLRTDSFTGELFF.

The rearrangement uses TRBV7-9 and TRBJ2-2; D is unresolved. The CDR3 consists of 15 residues. Germline values: CDR1 SEHNR, CDR2 FQNEAQ (reference sequence). Deletions cut 5 bases from V and 2 bases from J, with 12 bases between. The CDR3 coding sequence is TGTGCCAGCAGCGCTCCGGGCCTTAACACCGGGGAGCTGTTTTTT. Translation: CASSAPGLNTGELFF.

V and J are TRBV6-1 and TRBJ2-1; the match to TRBD2 covers 8 bases. Germline-derived CDR1 and CDR2 are MNHNS and SASEGT. V lost 4 bases to trimming and J lost 6 bases; unmatched junction nucleotides: 11. The CDR3 loop spans 16 amino acids. The CDR3 is CASSVFSGATRNEQFF. In DNA form, the CDR3 reads TGTGCCAGCAGTGTATTTAGCGGGGCCACCCGCAATGAGCAGTTCTTC.

This rearrangement joins TRBV6-5 to TRBJ2-1, with a tentative D call TRBD1 (5 bases). V lost 6 bases to trimming and J lost 0 bases, with 12 bases between them. CDR3 length: 15 amino acids. Germline V gives CDR1 MNHEY, CDR2 SVGAGI. In DNA, the CDR3 is TGTGCCAGCAGCCTGGGGCTCAACTCCTACAATGAGCAGTTCTTC. Its translation: CASSLGLNSYNEQFF.

The chain carries TRBV6-6 and TRBJ1-2; D may be TRBD1 (6 bases). The CDR3 consists of 13 residues. CDR1 and CDR2 from the germline V gene are MNHNY and SVGAGI (reference sequence). The germline V and J ends were trimmed by 6 bases and 1 base, with 9 bases remaining between them. This CDR3 is CASRDSLNYGYTF. In nucleotides, the CDR3 is TGTGCCAGCAGGGACAGCCTTAACTATGGCTACACCTTC.

This chain links TRBV6-1 with TRBJ1-6; the D is unclear. This CDR3 comprises 14 residues. In germline, CDR1 is MNHNS, CDR2 SASEGT. V gave up 9 bases and J gave up 7 bases, with 16 bases separating them. CDR3 nucleotide sequence: TGTGCCAGATCTCTTGGGTACCCGAATTCACCCCTCCACTTT. Protein sequence: CARSLGYPNSPLHF.

The V gene is TRBV9, the J gene TRBJ2-7; 9 positions agree with TRBD2. Trimming removed 0 bases from V and 4 bases from J; junction bases left unmatched: 5. Germline V gene data show CDR1 as SGDLS and CDR2 as YYNGEE. The CDR3 sequence is 15 residues long. The CDR3 DNA reads as TGTGCCAGCAGCGTAGCGGCGGGAGGGTTGTACGAGCAGTACTTC. Its translation is CASSVAAGGLYEQYF. Drawing the rest from reference TRBV9 and TRBJ2-7, the complete variable domain is DSGVTQTPKHLITATGQRVTLRCSPRSGDLSVYWYQQSLDQGLQFLIQYYNGEERAKGNILERFSAQQFPDLHSELNLSSLELGDSALYFCASSVAAGGLYEQYFGPGTRLTVT.

The chain employs TRBV5-8 and TRBJ1-2; D call uncertain. The CDR3 is made up of 13 amino acids. The V end lost 3 bases, the J end lost 1 base, and 7 bases lay between the germline ends. Germline V gene sequence: CDR1 SGHTS, CDR2 YDEGEE. The CDR3 nucleotides are TGTGCCAGCAGCTCGAAAGATAACTATGGCTACACCTTC. Its translation is CASSSKDNYGYTF.

About this clone itself: The missing conserved phenylalanine or tryptophan at the end of this CDR3 makes a read error likely. This chain joins TRBV5-8 and TRBJ1-2, with 7 bases matching TRBD1. This CDR3 has 15 amino acids. Germline assignment: CDR1 SGHTS and CDR2 YDEGEE. The V segment lost 4 bases and the J segment 4 bases; nucleotides outside the gene matches: 10. The CDR3 nucleotides are TGTGCCAGCAGCGCACAAGGGACAGAGGGCTATGGCTACACCCTC. Translated: CASSAQGTEGYGYTL.

This clone was seen only once. The V and J genes are TRBV19 and TRBJ2-5, with TRBD2 matching over 14 bases. TRBJ2-7 matches the DNA end more closely, so the J call is doubtful. CDR3 length equals 15 residues. Germline loops: CDR1 LNHDA, CDR2 SQIVND (reference sequence). The CDR3 nucleotides are TGTGCCAGTAGCCGGACTAGCGGGGGGTTTAACGAGCAGTACTTC. This encodes CASSRTSGGFNEQYF.

J is TRBJ2-3 and V is TRBV12-5; D not certain. Germline V gene lookup returns CDR1 LGHNT and CDR2 FRNRAP. V lost 6 bases to trimming and J lost 7 bases, with 11 bases between them. The CDR3 length is 12 residues. As DNA, the CDR3 is TGTGCTAGTGGGGAGAGCTGGCATACGCAGTATTTT. Protein sequence: CASGESWHTQYF.

This chain connects TRBV4-2 to TRBJ2-1; possibly TRBD2 for D (5 bases). Trimming left V 1 base short and J 4 bases short, with 11 bases between. Germline-derived CDR1 and CDR2 are LGHNA and YNFKEQ. This CDR3 is 15 amino acids long. For the CDR3, the DNA is TGTGCCAGCAGCCAAGTAGAAACGGGATACAATGAGCAGTTCTTC. It specifies CASSQVETGYNEQFF.

This clone is termed medium-sized. This sequence joins TRBV6-4 and TRBJ1-1; D remains ambiguous. The germline CDR1 and CDR2 sequences are MRHNA and SNTAGT. The CDR3 is 16 amino acids. V gave up 3 bases and J gave up 4 bases, with 18 bases separating them. In DNA form, the CDR3 reads TGTGCCAGCAGTGAAGGAAGTGAGGGCAGGAGCACTGAAGCTTTCTTT. Residues: CASSEGSEGRSTEAFF.

This clone has only a few counts. V usage is TRBV14 and J usage is TRBJ1-2; TRBD1 matches 9 bases. This CDR3 contains 18 residues. Germline CDR1 reads SGHDN; CDR2 reads FVKESK. J was trimmed by 3 bases and V by 0 bases; bases with no gene match: 11. For the CDR3, the DNA is TGTGCCAGCAGCCAAGATCAGACCGGGACAGGGAGTGACTATGGCTACACCTTC. Protein product: CASSQDQTGTGSDYGYTF.

The CDR3 bases are TGCGCCAGCAGCCAAGTAGTAGCGGGGGCCTACGAGCAGTACTTC. This codes for CASSQVVAGAYEQYF. The gene calls are TRBV4-1 and TRBJ2-7; 9 bases agree with TRBD2. V was pared by 1 base and J by 2 bases, with 3 bases of the junction left unmatched. CDR3 size: 15 residues. The germline V gene encodes CDR1 MGHRA and CDR2 YSYEKL.

The chain carries TRBV11-3 and TRBJ2-7; tentatively, D is TRBD1 (6 bases). The V and J ends lost 6 bases and 2 bases respectively, with 20 bases between them. This CDR3 comprises 16 residues. Germline values: CDR1 SGHNT, CDR2 YENEEA. This CDR3 is CASSSGWDTRAYEQYF. In DNA form, the CDR3 reads TGTGCCAGCAGTTCCGGTTGGGACACGAGAGCCTACGAGCAGTACTTC.

The chain has TRBV28 and TRBJ2-2, with a tentative D call TRBD1 (6 bases). From germline, CDR1 is MDHEN and CDR2 SYDVKM. With 2 bases removed from V and 4 bases from J, the gap between germline ends came to 8 bases. The CDR3 covers 14 residues. The CDR3 loop is CASSLGDTTGELFF. The CDR3 nucleotides read TGTGCCAGCAGTTTAGGGGACACCACCGGGGAGCTGTTTTTT.

This chain uses TRBV15 with TRBJ1-1; no reliable D call. V lost 5 bases and J 2 bases, leaving 12 bases between the germline ends. Germline V gives CDR1 LNHNV, CDR2 YYDKDF (reference sequence). CDR3 size: 14 residues. CDR3: CATSVPGLNTEAFF. The CDR3 DNA reads as TGTGCCACCAGCGTCCCCGGGCTAAACACTGAAGCTTTCTTT.